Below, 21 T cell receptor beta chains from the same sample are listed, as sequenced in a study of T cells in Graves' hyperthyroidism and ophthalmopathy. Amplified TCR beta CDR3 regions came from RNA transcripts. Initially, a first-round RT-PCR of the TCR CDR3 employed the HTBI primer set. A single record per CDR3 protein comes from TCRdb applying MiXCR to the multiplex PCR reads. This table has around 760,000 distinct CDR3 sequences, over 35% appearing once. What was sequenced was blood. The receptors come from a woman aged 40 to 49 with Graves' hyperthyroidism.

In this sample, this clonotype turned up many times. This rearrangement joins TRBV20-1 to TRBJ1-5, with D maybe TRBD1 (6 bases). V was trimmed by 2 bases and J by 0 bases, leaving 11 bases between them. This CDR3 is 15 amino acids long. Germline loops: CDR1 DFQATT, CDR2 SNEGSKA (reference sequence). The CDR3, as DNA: TGCAGTGCTAGATACCAGGGGTATAGCAATCAGCCCCAGCATTTT. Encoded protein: CSARYQGYSNQPQHF.

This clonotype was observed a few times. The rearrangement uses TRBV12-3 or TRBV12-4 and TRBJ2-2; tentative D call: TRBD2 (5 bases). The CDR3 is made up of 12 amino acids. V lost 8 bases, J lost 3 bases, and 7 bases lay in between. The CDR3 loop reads CASGRDTGELFF. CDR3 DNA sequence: TGTGCCAGCGGGCGGGACACCGGGGAGCTGTTTTTT.

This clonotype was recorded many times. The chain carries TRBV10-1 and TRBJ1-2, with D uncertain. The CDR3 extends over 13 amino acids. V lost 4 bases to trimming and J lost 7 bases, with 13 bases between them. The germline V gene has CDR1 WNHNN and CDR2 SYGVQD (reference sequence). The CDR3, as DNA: TGCGCCAGCAGTGGATCCCAGATGGGTGGCTACACCTTC. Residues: CASSGSQMGGYTF.

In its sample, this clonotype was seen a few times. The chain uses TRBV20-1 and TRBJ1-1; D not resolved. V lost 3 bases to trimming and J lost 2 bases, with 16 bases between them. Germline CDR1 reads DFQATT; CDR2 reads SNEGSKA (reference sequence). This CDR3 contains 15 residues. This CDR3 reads CSAREPGHPNTEAFF. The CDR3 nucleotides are TGCAGTGCTAGGGAACCGGGCCATCCAAACACTGAAGCTTTCTTT.

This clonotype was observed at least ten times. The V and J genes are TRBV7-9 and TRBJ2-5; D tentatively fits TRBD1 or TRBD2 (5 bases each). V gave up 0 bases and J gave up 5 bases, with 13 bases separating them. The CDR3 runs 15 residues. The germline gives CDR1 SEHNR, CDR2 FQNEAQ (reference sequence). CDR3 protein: CASSLAGESGETQYF. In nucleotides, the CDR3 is TGTGCCAGCAGCTTAGCGGGGGAGTCCGGGGAGACCCAGTACTTC.

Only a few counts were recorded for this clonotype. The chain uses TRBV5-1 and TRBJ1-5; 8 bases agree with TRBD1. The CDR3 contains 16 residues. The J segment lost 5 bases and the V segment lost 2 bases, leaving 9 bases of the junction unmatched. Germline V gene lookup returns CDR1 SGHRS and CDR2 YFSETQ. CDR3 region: CASSLAGTGGDQPQHF. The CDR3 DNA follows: TGCGCCAGCAGCTTAGCCGGGACAGGCGGCGATCAGCCCCAGCATTTT.

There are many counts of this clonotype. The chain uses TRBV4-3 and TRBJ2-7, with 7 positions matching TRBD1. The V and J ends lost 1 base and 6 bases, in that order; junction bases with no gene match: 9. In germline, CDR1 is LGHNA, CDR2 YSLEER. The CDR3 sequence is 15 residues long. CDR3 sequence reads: CASSQVGTALSEQYF. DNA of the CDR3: TGCGCCAGCAGCCAAGTCGGGACAGCCCTCAGCGAGCAGTACTTC.

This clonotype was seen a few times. DNA of the CDR3: TGTGCCAGCACCCGACAGATCTCTCCCGGCGGCTACACCTTC. The encoded protein is CASTRQISPGGYTF. The rearrangement links TRBV12-3 or TRBV12-4 to TRBJ1-2, with D maybe TRBD1 (5 bases). This CDR3 contains 14 residues. Trimming took off 7 bases at V and 8 bases at J, with 20 bases between the two ends.

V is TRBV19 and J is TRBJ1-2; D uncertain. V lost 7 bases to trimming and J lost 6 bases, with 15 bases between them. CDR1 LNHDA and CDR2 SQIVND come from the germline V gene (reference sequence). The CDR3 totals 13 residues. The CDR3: CASITYTEDGYTF. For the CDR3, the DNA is TGTGCCAGTATCACTTATACAGAGGATGGCTACACCTTC. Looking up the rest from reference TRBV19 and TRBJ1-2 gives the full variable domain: DGGITQSPKYLFRKEGQNVTLSCEQNLNHDAMYWYRQDPGQGLRLIYYSQIVNDFQKGDIAEGYSVSREKKESFPLTVTSAQKNPTAFYLCASITYTEDGYTFGSGTRLTVV.

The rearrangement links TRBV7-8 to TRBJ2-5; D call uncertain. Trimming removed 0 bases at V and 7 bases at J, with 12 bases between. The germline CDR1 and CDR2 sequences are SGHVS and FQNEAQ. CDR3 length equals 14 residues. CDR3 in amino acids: CASSLAGLLWTQYF. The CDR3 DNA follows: TGTGCCAGCAGCTTAGCTGGGTTATTATGGACCCAGTACTTC.

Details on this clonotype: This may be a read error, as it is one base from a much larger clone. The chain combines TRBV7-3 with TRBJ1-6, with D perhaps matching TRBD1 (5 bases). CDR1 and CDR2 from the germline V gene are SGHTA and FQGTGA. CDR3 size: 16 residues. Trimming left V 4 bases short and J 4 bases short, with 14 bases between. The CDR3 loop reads CASSSKGYRYNSPLHF. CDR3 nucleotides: TGTGCCAGCAGCTCTAAGGGGTACAGGTATAATTCACCCCTCCACTTT.

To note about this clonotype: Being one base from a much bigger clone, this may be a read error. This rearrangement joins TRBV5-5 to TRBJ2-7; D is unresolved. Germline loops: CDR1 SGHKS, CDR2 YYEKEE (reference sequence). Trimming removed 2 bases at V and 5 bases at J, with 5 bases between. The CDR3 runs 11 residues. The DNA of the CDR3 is TGTGCCAGCAGCTTCTTCCACGAGCAGTACTTC. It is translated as CASSFFHEQYF.

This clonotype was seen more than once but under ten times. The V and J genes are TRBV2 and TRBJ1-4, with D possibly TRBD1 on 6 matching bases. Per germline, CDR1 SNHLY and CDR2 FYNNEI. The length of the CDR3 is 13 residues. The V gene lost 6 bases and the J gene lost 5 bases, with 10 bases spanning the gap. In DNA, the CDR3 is TGTGCCAGCAGGGACAGAGCAAATGAAAAACTGTTTTTT. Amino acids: CASRDRANEKLFF.

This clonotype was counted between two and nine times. The DNA of the CDR3 is TGCAGTGCTAGTGGGGAGACAGGGAGGTTTATATCGCGTCAGCCCCAGCATTTT. Amino acid sequence: CSASGETGRFISRQPQHF. V is TRBV20-1 and J is TRBJ1-5; 7 bases line up with TRBD1. The CDR3 totals 18 residues. The germline gives CDR1 DFQATT, CDR2 SNEGSKA (reference sequence). J lost 6 bases, V lost 3 bases, and 20 bases had no gene match.

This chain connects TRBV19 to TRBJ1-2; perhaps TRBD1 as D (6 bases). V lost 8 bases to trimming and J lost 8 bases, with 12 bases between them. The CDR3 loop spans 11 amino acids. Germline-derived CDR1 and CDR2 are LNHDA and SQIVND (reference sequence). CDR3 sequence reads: CASEQGGGYTF. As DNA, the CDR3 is TGTGCCAGTGAACAGGGAGGCGGCTACACCTTC.

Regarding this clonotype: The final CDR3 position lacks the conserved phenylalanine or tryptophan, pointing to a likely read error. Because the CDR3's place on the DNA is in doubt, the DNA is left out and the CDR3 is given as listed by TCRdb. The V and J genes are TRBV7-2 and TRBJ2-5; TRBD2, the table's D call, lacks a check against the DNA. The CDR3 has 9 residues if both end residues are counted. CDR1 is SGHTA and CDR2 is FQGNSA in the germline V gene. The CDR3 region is CASSARLAG.

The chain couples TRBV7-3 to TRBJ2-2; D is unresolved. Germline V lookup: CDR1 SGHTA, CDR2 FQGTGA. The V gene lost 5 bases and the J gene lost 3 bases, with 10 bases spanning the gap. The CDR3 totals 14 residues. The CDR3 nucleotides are TGTGCCAGCAGCCAGAGGACCCACACCGGGGAGCTGTTTTTT. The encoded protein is CASSQRTHTGELFF.

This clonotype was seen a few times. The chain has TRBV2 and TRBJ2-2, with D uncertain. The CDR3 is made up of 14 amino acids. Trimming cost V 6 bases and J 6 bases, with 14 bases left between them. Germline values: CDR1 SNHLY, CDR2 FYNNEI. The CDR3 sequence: CASSSRRPAGELFF. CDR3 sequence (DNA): TGTGCCAGCAGCTCCCGCCGACCGGCCGGGGAGCTGTTTTTT.

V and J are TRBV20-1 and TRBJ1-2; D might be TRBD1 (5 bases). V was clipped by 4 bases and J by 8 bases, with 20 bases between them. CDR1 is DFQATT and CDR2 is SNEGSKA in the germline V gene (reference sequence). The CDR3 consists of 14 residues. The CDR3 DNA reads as TGCAGTGCTATGGGGCTAGCGGGGAATCGGGGCTACACCTTC. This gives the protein CSAMGLAGNRGYTF.

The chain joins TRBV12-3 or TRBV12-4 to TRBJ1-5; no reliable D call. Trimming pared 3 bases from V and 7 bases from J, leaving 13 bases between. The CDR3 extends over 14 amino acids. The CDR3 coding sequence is TGTGCCAGCAGTTTGGGCAGATCCAGGCAGCCCCAGCATTTT. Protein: CASSLGRSRQPQHF.

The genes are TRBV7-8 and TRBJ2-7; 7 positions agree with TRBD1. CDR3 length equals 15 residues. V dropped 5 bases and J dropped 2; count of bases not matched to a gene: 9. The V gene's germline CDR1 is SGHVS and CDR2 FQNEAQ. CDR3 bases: TGTGCCAGCAGCCGAGGGGGCACGGTCGCCTACGAGCAGTACTTC. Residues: CASSRGGTVAYEQYF.